Following are 7 T cell receptor beta chains from one sample sequenced in a study of blood T cell repertoires in COVID-19. Profiling relied on immunoSEQ multiplex PCR, and the TCRdb table lists in-frame clones only, not all of them. The data contain 140,000 to 150,000 clones, more than 80% of them singletons. The sample comprised peripheral blood. These receptors came from a human donor with acute or convalescent COVID-19. The donor label of this sample is uncertain.

The gene calls are TRBV10-3 and TRBJ2-1; a weak D match, TRBD1 (5 bases). Trimming removed 2 bases at V and 6 bases at J, with 8 bases between. CDR3 length: 13 residues. The germline V gene has CDR1 ENHRY and CDR2 SYGVKD. CDR3 bases: TGTGCCATCAGTGAGCAGGGTTTCAATGAGCAGTTCTTC. Translating it yields CAISEQGFNEQFF.

The J gene is TRBJ2-3, the V gene TRBV6-5; 8 nucleotides agree with TRBD2. The germline CDR1 and CDR2 sequences are MNHEY and SVGAGI. V lost 6 bases, J lost 6 bases, and 11 bases stayed unmatched. CDR3 length: 15 residues. Written as DNA, the CDR3 is TGTGCCAGCAGGTCAATCGGGACTAGAGCTGATACGCAGTATTTT. It specifies CASRSIGTRADTQYF.

The rearrangement joins TRBV30 to TRBJ2-5, with a weak D call TRBD2 (5 bases). CDR1 and CDR2 (germline): GTSNPN, SVGIG (reference sequence). V was cut by 2 bases and J by 4 bases, with 11 bases left in between. This CDR3 comprises 13 residues. The CDR3 bases are TGTGCCTGGAGTATAGGAGGTCCAGAGACCCAGTACTTC. Its translation is CAWSIGGPETQYF.

This clone was recorded once. The chain has TRBV2 and TRBJ1-5; weak D call: TRBD1 (6 bases). The CDR3 runs to 15 residues. Germline values: CDR1 SNHLY, CDR2 FYNNEI. Trimming took 4 bases from V and 1 from J, leaving 11 bases between them. The CDR3 loop reads CASSVTGLSNQPQHF. DNA of the CDR3: TGTGCCAGCAGTGTTACAGGGCTGAGCAATCAGCCCCAGCATTTT.

This rearrangement joins TRBV9 to TRBJ2-7; TRBD2 agrees at 11 bases. This CDR3 has 15 residues. The V segment lost 4 bases and the J segment 1 base; nucleotides outside the gene matches: 4. The V gene's germline CDR1 is SGDLS and CDR2 YYNGEE. Here the CDR3 reads CASSPGLAVSYEQYF. CDR3 in DNA: TGTGCCAGCAGCCCGGGACTAGCGGTTTCCTACGAGCAGTACTTC.

This clone turned up a few times. This sequence joins TRBV5-4 and TRBJ1-3; 8 positions match TRBD1. With V trimmed by 1 base and J by 0 bases, 6 bases remained unmatched. The CDR3 is 17 amino acids. Germline CDR1 reads SGHNT; CDR2 reads YYREEE (reference sequence). CDR3 residues: CASSLILGQGSGNTIYF. For the CDR3, the DNA is TGTGCCAGCAGCTTGATATTAGGACAGGGCTCTGGAAACACCATATATTTT.

The chain couples TRBV7-9 to TRBJ1-1; 7 positions agree with TRBD1. Germline values: CDR1 SEHNR, CDR2 FQNEAQ (reference sequence). Germline trimming cut 5 bases from V and 5 bases from J; bases unmatched to any gene: 8. This CDR3 contains 14 residues. The CDR3 region is CASSRQGKQTEAFF. The CDR3 coding sequence is TGTGCCAGCAGCCGACAGGGTAAGCAAACTGAAGCTTTCTTT.